One and the same sample provided the 12 T cell receptor beta chains below, sequenced in a study of T cell repertoires in cytomegalovirus infection. MiXCR was run by TCRdb on the reads, yielding one entry per CDR3 protein. The repertoire holds roughly 49,000 distinct CDR3 sequences, with about a fifth as singletons. The antigens these receptors bind are not known. The sample consisted of CD8+ T cells from cultured PBMCs, taken from culture after CMV antigen stimulation. The receptor source for this set is a human donor in good health (CMV status not recorded). Some clones in this sample may be carry-over from other donors' samples.

This clonotype was recorded a few times. The CDR3 DNA follows: TGTGCCAGCAGCATGGGGACAGTAAACACCGGGGAGCTGTTTTTT. It codes for CASSMGTVNTGELFF. The chain joins TRBV7-6 to TRBJ2-2; 7 bases match TRBD1. The J segment lost 2 bases and the V segment lost 5 bases, leaving 5 bases of the junction unmatched. Germline CDR1 is SGHVS and CDR2 is FNYEAQ. The CDR3 contains 15 residues.

The genes are TRBV7-6 and TRBJ2-1; 7 bases are shared with TRBD2. The CDR3 totals 17 residues. J gave up 5 bases and V 1 base, and 11 bases lay outside the gene matches. The germline gives CDR1 SGHVS, CDR2 FNYEAQ. The CDR3 nucleotides are TGTGCCAGCAGCTTAGAGCCGGGACTACGAGTAGACAATGAGCAGTTCTTC. Its protein product is CASSLEPGLRVDNEQFF.

In its sample, this clonotype was seen a few times. The chain joins TRBV7-9 to TRBJ1-1, with no clear D. The germline V gene encodes CDR1 SEHNR and CDR2 FQNEAQ (reference sequence). The germline V and J ends were trimmed by 5 bases and 1 base, with 8 bases remaining between them. CDR3 length equals 13 residues. CDR3 sequence: CASSPPWNTEAFF. CDR3 DNA sequence: TGTGCCAGCAGCCCCCCGTGGAACACTGAAGCTTTCTTT.

The gene calls are TRBV6-1 and TRBJ2-1, with D perhaps TRBD1 (6 bases). Deletions cut 6 bases from V and 3 bases from J, with 12 bases between. CDR1 MNHNS and CDR2 SASEGT come from the germline V gene. The CDR3 length is 14 residues. The CDR3 is CASSQGTYYNEQFF. CDR3 coding DNA: TGTGCCAGCAGCCAGGGGACCTACTACAATGAGCAGTTCTTC.

The chain uses TRBV15 and TRBJ2-5, with a possible D match to TRBD2 (6 bases). The CDR3 runs to 13 residues. The V gene lost 4 bases and the J gene lost 1 base, with 7 bases spanning the gap. Germline V gene data show CDR1 as LNHNV and CDR2 as YYDKDF (reference sequence). The CDR3 region is CATSKRAQETQYF. The CDR3 DNA is TGTGCCACCAGCAAGCGGGCCCAAGAGACCCAGTACTTC.

This sequence joins TRBV7-8 and TRBJ1-5; D uncertain. The CDR3 loop spans 16 amino acids. Germline CDR1 reads SGHVS; CDR2 reads FQNEAQ. Trimming pared 0 bases from V and 8 bases from J, leaving 17 bases between. The CDR3 DNA reads as TGTGCCAGCAGCTTAGCGCCCCGGGAGGGAAAAAAGCCCCAGCATTTT. Protein: CASSLAPREGKKPQHF.

The V and J genes are TRBV11-2 and TRBJ2-2; a possible D gene is TRBD1 (5 bases). V gave up 0 bases and J gave up 3 bases, with 14 bases separating them. The germline CDR1 and CDR2 sequences are SGHAT and FQNNGV. This CDR3 has 17 amino acids. Here the CDR3 reads CASSLEGDIGDTGELFF. CDR3 in DNA: TGTGCCAGCAGCTTAGAAGGGGATATAGGTGACACCGGGGAGCTGTTTTTT.

A few counts support this clonotype. One junction end disagrees with the germline gene, perhaps due to a read error. CDR3 residues: CASSLFDLSGDTQYF. The CDR3 DNA sequence: TGTGCCAGCAGCCTGTTTGATCTCTCGGGAGATACGCAGTATTTT. The chain employs TRBV4-1 and TRBJ2-3, with D unresolved. The CDR3 length is 15 residues. CDR1 MGHRA and CDR2 YSYEKL come from the germline V gene.

The chain joins TRBV6-8 to TRBJ2-2; either TRBD1 or TRBD2 may fit D (5 bases each). This CDR3 region has 16 residues. Germline V gives CDR1 MNHGY, CDR2 SAAAGT. Trimming shortened V by 7 bases and J by 0 bases, and 15 bases separated the two germline ends. The CDR3 DNA follows: TGTGCCAGCACAGTGGGGGACGGGGCGAACACCGGGGAGCTGTTTTTT. Translating gives CASTVGDGANTGELFF.

The chain employs TRBV6-2 or TRBV6-3 and TRBJ2-7; no reliable D call. The CDR3 runs 13 residues. The germline CDR1 and CDR2 sequences are MNHEY and SVGEGT. V shed 7 bases and J shed 5 bases, with 15 bases lying between them. CDR3 amino acids: CASIGFSLHEQYF. CDR3 sequence (DNA): TGTGCCAGCATAGGCTTCAGTCTACACGAGCAGTACTTC.

At least ten counts were recorded for this clonotype. This rearrangement joins TRBV11-2 to TRBJ2-2, with 16 bases that match TRBD2. After removal of 5 bases from V and 2 bases from J, the junction contained 8 bases not matched to a gene. This CDR3 has 19 residues. Germline loops: CDR1 SGHAT, CDR2 FQNNGV. CDR3 nucleotide sequence: TGTGCCAGCAGCGGGGGACTAGCGGGGGGGCGCTATAACACCGGGGAGCTGTTTTTT. This codes for CASSGGLAGGRYNTGELFF. Supplemented by reference TRBV11-2 and TRBJ2-2, the full variable domain reads EAGVAQSPRYKIIEKRQSVAFWCNPISGHATLYWYQQILGQGPKLLIQFQNNGVVDDSQLPKDRFSAERLKGVDSTLKIQPAKLEDSAVYLCASSGGLAGGRYNTGELFFGEGSRLTVL.

The chain recombines TRBV7-2 with TRBJ2-5; D might be TRBD1 (6 bases). Germline V CDR1 and CDR2: SGHTA, FQGNSA. The CDR3 covers 16 residues. Trimming pared 4 bases from V and 0 bases from J, leaving 15 bases between. CDR3 sequence (DNA): TGTGCCAGCAGCTCCCTTGACCGGGACAACCAAGAGACCCAGTACTTC. Protein: CASSSLDRDNQETQYF.